This T cell receptor (beta chain) was identified in a study of blood T cell repertoires in COVID-19. Study in general: Some COVID-19 samples were acute and others convalescent; all came from the United States, Italy and Spain. Sources were T cells, B-cell-depleted T cells, or PBMCs; the material itself was cDNA or gDNA.

TCRdb keeps only in-frame clones here, not all; method: immunoSEQ multiplex PCR. The sample consists of about 90,000 clones, roughly 90% of them appearing once. CDR3 length: 15 amino acids. The V and J ends lost 4 bases and 3 bases, in that order; junction bases with no gene match: 9. Germline lookup yields CDR1 LNHNV and CDR2 YYDKDF (reference sequence). The rearrangement uses TRBV15 and TRBJ2-7; 7 positions match TRBD1. The sequenced sample consisted of peripheral blood. This TCR was recovered from a male donor with acute or convalescent COVID-19. The CDR3 sequence: CATSIRGQGDYEQYF. In nucleotides, the CDR3 is TGTGCCACCAGCATTAGGGGGCAGGGGGACTACGAGCAGTACTTC.